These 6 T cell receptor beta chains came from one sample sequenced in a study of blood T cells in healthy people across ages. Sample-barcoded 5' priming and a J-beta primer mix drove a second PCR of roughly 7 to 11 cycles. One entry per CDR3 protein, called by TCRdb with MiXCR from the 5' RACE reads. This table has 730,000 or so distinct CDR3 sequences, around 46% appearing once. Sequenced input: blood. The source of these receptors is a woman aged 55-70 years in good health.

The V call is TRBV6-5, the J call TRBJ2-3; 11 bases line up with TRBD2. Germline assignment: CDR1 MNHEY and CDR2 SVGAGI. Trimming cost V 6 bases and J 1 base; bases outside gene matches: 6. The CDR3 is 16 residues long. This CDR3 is CASSHRLAGCTDTQYF. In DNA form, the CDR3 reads TGTGCCAGCAGCCATAGACTAGCGGGGTGCACAGATACGCAGTATTTT.

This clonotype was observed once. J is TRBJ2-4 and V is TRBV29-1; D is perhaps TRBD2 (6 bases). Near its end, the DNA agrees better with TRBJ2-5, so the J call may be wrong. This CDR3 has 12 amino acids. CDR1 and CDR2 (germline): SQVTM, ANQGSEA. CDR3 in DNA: TGCAGCATGGAGGGTCTACAAGAGACCCAGTACTTC. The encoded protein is CSMEGLQETQYF.

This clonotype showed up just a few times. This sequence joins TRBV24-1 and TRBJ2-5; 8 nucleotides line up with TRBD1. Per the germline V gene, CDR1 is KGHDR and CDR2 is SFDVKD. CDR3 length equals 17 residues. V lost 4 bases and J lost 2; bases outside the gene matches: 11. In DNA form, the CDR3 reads TGTGCCACCAGTGACGTGGGGACAGGCCGTTTACAAGAGACCCAGTACTTC. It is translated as CATSDVGTGRLQETQYF.

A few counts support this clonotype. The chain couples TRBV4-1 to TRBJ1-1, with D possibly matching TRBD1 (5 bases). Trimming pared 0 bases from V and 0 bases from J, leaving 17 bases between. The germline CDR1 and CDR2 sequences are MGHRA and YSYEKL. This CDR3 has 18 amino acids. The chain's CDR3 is CASSQDSFRTSLNTEAFF. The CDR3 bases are TGCGCCAGCAGCCAAGATAGTTTTAGGACATCTTTGAACACTGAAGCTTTCTTT.

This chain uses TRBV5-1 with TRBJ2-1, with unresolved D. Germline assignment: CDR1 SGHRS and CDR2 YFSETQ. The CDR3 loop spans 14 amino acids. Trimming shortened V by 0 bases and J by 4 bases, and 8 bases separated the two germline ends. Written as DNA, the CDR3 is TGCGCCAGCAGCTTGGAGTCCGAATACAATGAGCAGTTCTTC. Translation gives CASSLESEYNEQFF.

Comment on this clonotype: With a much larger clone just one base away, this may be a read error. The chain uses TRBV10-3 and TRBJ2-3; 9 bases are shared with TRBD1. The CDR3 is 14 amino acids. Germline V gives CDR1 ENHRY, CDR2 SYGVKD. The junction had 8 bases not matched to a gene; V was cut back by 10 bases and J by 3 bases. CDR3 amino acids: CATTGTGKTDTQYF. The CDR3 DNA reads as TGTGCCACCACCGGGACAGGGAAAACAGATACGCAGTATTTT.